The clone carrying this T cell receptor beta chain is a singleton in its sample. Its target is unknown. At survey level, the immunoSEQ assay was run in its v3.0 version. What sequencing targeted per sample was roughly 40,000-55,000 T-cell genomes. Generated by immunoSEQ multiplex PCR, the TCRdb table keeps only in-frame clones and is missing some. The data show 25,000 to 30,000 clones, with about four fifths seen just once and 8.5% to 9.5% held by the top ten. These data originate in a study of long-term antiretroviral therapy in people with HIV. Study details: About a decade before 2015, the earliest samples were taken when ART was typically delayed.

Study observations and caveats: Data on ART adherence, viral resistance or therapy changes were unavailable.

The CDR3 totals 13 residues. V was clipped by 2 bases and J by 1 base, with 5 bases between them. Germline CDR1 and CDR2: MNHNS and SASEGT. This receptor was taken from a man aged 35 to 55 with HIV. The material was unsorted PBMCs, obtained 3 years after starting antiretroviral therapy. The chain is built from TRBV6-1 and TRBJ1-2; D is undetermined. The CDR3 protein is CASSETVNYGYTF. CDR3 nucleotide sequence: TGTGCCAGCAGTGAAACAGTTAACTATGGCTACACCTTC.